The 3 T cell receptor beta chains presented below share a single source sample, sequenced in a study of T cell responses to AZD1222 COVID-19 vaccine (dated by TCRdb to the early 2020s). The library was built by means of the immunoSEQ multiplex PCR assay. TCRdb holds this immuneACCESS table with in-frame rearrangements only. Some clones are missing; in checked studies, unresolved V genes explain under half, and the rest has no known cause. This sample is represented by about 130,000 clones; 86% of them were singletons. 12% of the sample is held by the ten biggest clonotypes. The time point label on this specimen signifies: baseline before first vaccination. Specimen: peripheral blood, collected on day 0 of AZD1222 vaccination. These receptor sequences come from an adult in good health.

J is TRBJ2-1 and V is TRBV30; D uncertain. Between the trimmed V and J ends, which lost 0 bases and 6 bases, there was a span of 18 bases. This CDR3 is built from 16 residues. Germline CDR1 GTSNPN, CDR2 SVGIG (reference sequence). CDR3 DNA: TGTGCCTGGAGTGTATTAGGGCGGAGACCAAGCAATGAGCAGTTCTTC. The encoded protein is CAWSVLGRRPSNEQFF. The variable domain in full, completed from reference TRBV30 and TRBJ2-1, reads SQTIHQWPATLVQPVGSPLSLECTVEGTSNPNLYWYRQAAGRGLQLLFYSVGIGQISSEVPQNLSASRPQDRQFILSSKKLLLSDSGFYLCAWSVLGRRPSNEQFFGPGTRLTVL.

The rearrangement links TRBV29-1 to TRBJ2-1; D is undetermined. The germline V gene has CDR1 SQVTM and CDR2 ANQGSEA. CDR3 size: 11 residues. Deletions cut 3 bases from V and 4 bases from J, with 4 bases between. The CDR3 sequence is CSVELYNEQFF. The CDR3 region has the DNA TGCAGCGTTGAGCTGTACAATGAGCAGTTCTTC.

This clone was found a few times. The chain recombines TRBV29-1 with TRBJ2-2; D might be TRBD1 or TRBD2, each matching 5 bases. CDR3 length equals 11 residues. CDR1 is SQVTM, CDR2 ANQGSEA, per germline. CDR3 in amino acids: CGVGDTGELFF. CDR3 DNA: TGCGGGGTGGGGGATACCGGGGAGCTGTTTTTT.